This entry lists 27 T cell receptor beta chains sequenced from one sample in a study of blood T cell repertoires in COVID-19. The repertoire was sequenced with immunoSEQ multiplex PCR; TCRdb's copy has only in-frame clones and lacks some. The sample holds about 50,000 clones, about 88% seen once. Sequencing input: PBMCs or T cells enriched from blood (not recorded which). The receptors derive from a woman in her forties or fifties who had recovered from COVID-19.

The chain employs TRBV15 and TRBJ2-1; 10 nucleotides match TRBD2. This CDR3 is 19 amino acids long. Germline V gene lookup returns CDR1 LNHNV and CDR2 YYDKDF (reference sequence). The trim removed 0 bases at V and 5 bases at J, leaving 13 bases unmatched. In nucleotides, the CDR3 is TGTGCCACCAGCAGAGACCCCGGGGCTAGCGGGAGAGGTGACAATGAGCAGTTCTTC. As protein: CATSRDPGASGRGDNEQFF.

The chain recombines TRBV7-2 with TRBJ2-6; possible D gene TRBD2, 7 bases. CDR1 SGHTA and CDR2 FQGNSA come from the germline V gene. V was clipped by 1 base and J by 0 bases, with 16 bases between them. This CDR3 region has 19 residues. CDR3 residues: CASSLVVGGLSSGANVLTF. The DNA of the CDR3 is TGTGCCAGCAGCTTAGTCGTCGGGGGGCTTTCCTCTGGGGCCAACGTCCTGACTTTC.

The V call is TRBV6-2 or TRBV6-3, the J call TRBJ2-6; a weak D match, TRBD2 (5 bases). There are 18 residues in the CDR3. V lost 5 bases, J lost 1 base, and 18 bases lay in between. Germline lookup yields CDR1 MNHEY and CDR2 SVGEGT. The CDR3 DNA follows: TGTGCCAGCAGTGCCCATCGCGGGCTTGGGTCTGGGGCCAACGTCCTGACTTTC. This encodes CASSAHRGLGSGANVLTF.

This chain connects TRBV5-1 to TRBJ1-1, with 7 bases aligning to TRBD1. Germline-derived CDR1 and CDR2 are SGHRS and YFSETQ. V was clipped by 2 bases and J by 6 bases; unmatched bases: 10. CDR3 length: 15 residues. Written as DNA, the CDR3 is TGCGCCAGCAGCTTTTATACAGGGGCGCAGGCTGAAGCTTTCTTT. Translation gives CASSFYTGAQAEAFF.

This rearrangement joins TRBV29-1 to TRBJ2-7, with D possibly being TRBD1 (7 bases). Germline CDR1 SQVTM, CDR2 ANQGSEA. Trimming shortened V by 5 bases and J by 3 bases, and 17 bases separated the two germline ends. The CDR3 sequence is 14 residues long. The CDR3 spells CSVNGRQGGYEQYF. The CDR3 DNA reads TGCAGCGTTAATGGCCGACAGGGAGGCTACGAGCAGTACTTC.

V gene TRBV3-1 (or the pseudogene TRBV3-2) combines with J gene TRBJ1-1, with a weak D call TRBD1 (5 bases). Germline V lookup: CDR1 LGHDT, CDR2 YNNKEL (reference sequence). Trimming removed 2 bases from V and 6 bases from J, with 13 bases in between. This CDR3 region has 14 residues. The DNA of the CDR3 is TGTGCCAGCAGCCAACGGGACGGGAGGGCTGAAGCTTTCTTT. Amino acids: CASSQRDGRAEAFF.

CDR3 DNA sequence: TGTGCCAGCAGCTTGGCAAACAGGGCCGGTTTGCTGTTTTTT. This codes for CASSLANRAGLLFF. This chain connects TRBV5-5 to TRBJ1-4; possible D gene TRBD1, 6 bases. Trimming removed 0 bases at V and 14 bases at J, with 17 bases between. Germline V lookup: CDR1 SGHKS, CDR2 YYEKEE (reference sequence). This CDR3 contains 14 residues.

The rearrangement links TRBV3-1 (or the pseudogene TRBV3-2) to TRBJ2-1; 9 positions agree with TRBD1. The CDR3 runs 18 residues. The germline gives CDR1 LGHDT, CDR2 YNNKEL (reference sequence). The J segment lost 8 bases and the V segment lost 5 bases, leaving 19 bases of the junction unmatched. The CDR3 coding sequence is TGTGCCAGCAGCAGGAGCCGGGGACAGGGACGTGTCGGGCATGAGCAGTTCTTC. Amino acids: CASSRSRGQGRVGHEQFF.

V gene TRBV30 combines with J gene TRBJ2-3; the D gene is possibly TRBD1 (5 bases). Germline V gene sequence: CDR1 GTSNPN, CDR2 SVGIG (reference sequence). This CDR3 spans 13 amino acids. V lost 0 bases and J lost 6, with 10 bases in between. The CDR3 DNA is TGTGCCTGGAGTGTAAAGGGGTACGATACGCAGTATTTT. It specifies CAWSVKGYDTQYF.

The chain carries TRBV19 and TRBJ2-1, with a tentative D call TRBD2 (5 bases). The CDR3 consists of 16 residues. Germline CDR1 LNHDA, CDR2 SQIVND (reference sequence). V was pared by 0 bases and J by 9 bases, with 18 bases between. CDR3 bases: TGTGCCAGTAGTATAGACCTCTCCCCAACAGCGGTTGAGCAGTTCTTC. Encoded protein: CASSIDLSPTAVEQFF.

CDR3: CASSPAQGFLHPQETQYF. The DNA of the CDR3 is TGCGCCAGCAGCCCGGCACAGGGATTCCTCCATCCCCAAGAGACCCAGTACTTC. The V gene is TRBV5-1, the J gene TRBJ2-5; the D gene is possibly TRBD1 (6 bases). Germline V gene lookup returns CDR1 SGHRS and CDR2 YFSETQ. V was trimmed by 4 bases and J by 1 base, leaving 23 bases between them. This CDR3 region has 18 residues.

The chain links TRBV7-9 to TRBJ2-3, with TRBD2 matching 14 bases. J was trimmed by 5 bases and V by 0 bases; bases with no gene match: 7. Looked up from germline, CDR1 is SEHNR and CDR2 is FQNEAQ (reference sequence). The CDR3 is made up of 18 amino acids. The CDR3 DNA follows: TGTGCCAGCAGCTTAGCCGGGACTAGCGGGAGTGAAGTAGATACGCAGTATTTT. It specifies CASSLAGTSGSEVDTQYF.

V gene TRBV18 combines with J gene TRBJ2-5; 9 nucleotides agree with TRBD1. V dropped 1 base and J dropped 0; count of bases not matched to a gene: 6. CDR1 KGHSH and CDR2 LQKENI come from the germline V gene. The CDR3 sequence is 17 residues long. The CDR3 DNA sequence: TGTGCCAGCTCACCACTATACGGGACAGGGAACCAAGAGACCCAGTACTTC. Translating it yields CASSPLYGTGNQETQYF.

This clone has more than one count but fewer than ten. V and J are TRBV19 and TRBJ1-3, with 8 bases matching TRBD1. In germline, CDR1 is LNHDA, CDR2 SQIVND (reference sequence). The V gene end was trimmed by 5 bases and the J gene end by 1 base; junction bases not matched to a gene: 4. The CDR3 runs 15 residues. CDR3 nucleotide sequence: TGTGCCAGTAGTCGGACAGGGAAATCTGGAAACACCATATATTTT. This codes for CASSRTGKSGNTIYF.

The chain carries TRBV4-2 and TRBJ1-1, with D perhaps matching TRBD1 (6 bases). The V gene lost 1 base and the J gene lost 0 bases, with 18 bases spanning the gap. Germline-derived CDR1 and CDR2 are LGHNA and YNFKEQ. CDR3 size: 18 residues. This chain's CDR3 is CASSQAGTRKNMNTEAFF. CDR3 bases: TGTGCCAGCAGCCAAGCCGGGACACGGAAGAACATGAACACTGAAGCTTTCTTT.

This clone was recorded a few times. The CDR3 coding sequence is TGTGCCAGCAGTGAAGCCTCGGGGGTCGATTCACCCCTCCACTTT. Amino acid sequence: CASSEASGVDSPLHF. This chain links TRBV6-1 with TRBJ1-6; possible D gene TRBD1, 5 bases. Per germline, CDR1 MNHNS and CDR2 SASEGT. The CDR3 covers 15 residues. The ends were cut back, 0 bases at V and 8 bases at J, with 11 bases in the middle.

The V gene is TRBV10-1, the J gene TRBJ2-1; 12 bases agree with TRBD2. Germline V gene sequence: CDR1 WNHNN, CDR2 SYGVQD (reference sequence). The CDR3 is 14 residues long. V was pared by 5 bases and J by 9 bases, with 5 bases of the junction left unmatched. The CDR3 is CASSTGLAGPEQFF. As DNA, the CDR3 is TGCGCCAGCAGTACCGGACTAGCGGGACCTGAGCAGTTCTTC.

This clone appeared a single time. This chain connects TRBV6-2 or TRBV6-3 to TRBJ2-7, with no clear D. With 6 bases removed from V and 1 base from J, the gap between germline ends came to 10 bases. The germline V gene encodes CDR1 MNHEY and CDR2 SVGEGT. This CDR3 is 13 amino acids long. The CDR3 DNA reads TGTGCCAGCAGCTGGAGTGAGTCCTACGAGCAGTACTTC. Encoded protein: CASSWSESYEQYF.

V is TRBV11-2 and J is TRBJ2-2, with 14 bases identical to TRBD2. Germline V gene sequence: CDR1 SGHAT, CDR2 FQNNGV. J gave up 3 bases and V 1 base, and 1 base lay outside the gene matches. The CDR3 has 17 residues. The CDR3 region has the DNA TGTGCCAGCAGCTTAGGACTAGCGGGGGGGTACACCGGGGAGCTGTTTTTT. Translation gives CASSLGLAGGYTGELFF. Together with reference TRBV11-2 and TRBJ2-2, the CDR3 gives the full variable domain: EAGVAQSPRYKIIEKRQSVAFWCNPISGHATLYWYQQILGQGPKLLIQFQNNGVVDDSQLPKDRFSAERLKGVDSTLKIQPAKLEDSAVYLCASSLGLAGGYTGELFFGEGSRLTVL.

The CDR3 sequence: CASISPGTGDFQPQHF. The CDR3 DNA reads TGTGCCAGCATATCGCCCGGGACAGGGGATTTCCAGCCCCAGCATTTT. V is TRBV28 and J is TRBJ1-5; 10 bases are a match to TRBD1. J was trimmed by 7 bases and V by 7 bases; bases with no gene match: 13. This CDR3 comprises 16 residues. Germline-derived CDR1 and CDR2 are MDHEN and SYDVKM. The entire variable domain, with the rest obtained from reference TRBV28 and TRBJ1-5, is as follows: DVKVTQSSRYLVKRTGEKVFLECVQDMDHENMFWYRQDPGLGLRLIYFSYDVKMKEKGDIPEGYSVSREKKERFSLILESASTNQTSMYLCASISPGTGDFQPQHFGDGTRLSIL.

The chain has TRBV28 and TRBJ2-3; 10 bases line up with TRBD1. This CDR3 comprises 14 residues. Trimming took 8 bases from V and 2 from J; bases not matched to a gene: 4. Germline CDR1 and CDR2: MDHEN and SYDVKM. CDR3 nucleotide sequence: TGTGCCAGCCGGGGACAGGGGTACACAGATACGCAGTATTTT. It encodes CASRGQGYTDTQYF.

The chain uses TRBV6-5 and TRBJ2-3; TRBD2 aligns across 7 bases. This CDR3 has 12 residues. The V gene end was trimmed by 6 bases and the J gene end by 8 bases; junction bases not matched to a gene: 5. CDR1 and CDR2 from the germline V gene are MNHEY and SVGAGI. CDR3 in DNA: TGTGCCAGCAGGGCCGGACTAGTTACGCAGTATTTT. This sequence encodes CASRAGLVTQYF.

The J gene is TRBJ2-7, the V gene TRBV7-2, with TRBD2 matching 7 bases. Trimming at V came to 1 base and at J to 0 bases, leaving 3 bases not matched to a gene. This CDR3 has 15 amino acids. Germline CDR1 SGHTA, CDR2 FQGNSA. This CDR3 reads CASSLGGGTSYEQYF. The CDR3 region has the DNA TGTGCCAGCAGCTTAGGGGGAGGGACCTCCTACGAGCAGTACTTC.

This clone was recorded only once. The V call is TRBV18, the J call TRBJ2-2; the match to TRBD2 covers 10 bases. The CDR3 loop spans 16 amino acids. CDR1 is KGHSH and CDR2 is LQKENI in the germline V gene. Trimming cost V 0 bases and J 3 bases; bases outside gene matches: 1. The CDR3 DNA reads TGTGCCAGCTCACCACCCGGACTAGCGGACACCGGGGAGCTGTTTTTT. Translated, it gives CASSPPGLADTGELFF. Drawing the rest from reference TRBV18 and TRBJ2-2, the complete variable domain is NAGVMQNPRHLVRRRGQEARLRCSPMKGHSHVYWYRQLPEEGLKFMVYLQKENIIDESGMPKERFSAEFPKEGPSILRIQQVVRGDSAAYFCASSPPGLADTGELFFGEGSRLTVL.

The chain's CDR3 is CASSLAGGQHYGYTF. CDR3 DNA sequence: TGTGCCAGCAGCTTAGCCGGCGGACAGCACTATGGCTACACCTTC. This chain connects TRBV7-2 to TRBJ1-2; tentative D call: TRBD1 (6 bases). Between the trimmed V and J ends, which lost 0 bases and 3 bases, there was a span of 11 bases. This CDR3 is built from 15 residues. Per germline, CDR1 SGHTA and CDR2 FQGNSA.

This clone was recorded once. The gene calls are TRBV5-4 and TRBJ2-5, with TRBD1 identical over 7 bases. V shed 4 bases, J shed 5 bases, and the junction held 14 bases outside the gene matches. The V gene's germline CDR1 is SGHNT and CDR2 YYREEE (reference sequence). The CDR3 covers 16 residues. The CDR3 region has the DNA TGTGCCAGCAGCCCTACGCGACAGGGTTTTGGCGAGACCCAGTACTTC. Translation: CASSPTRQGFGETQYF.

The chain has TRBV6-2 or TRBV6-3 and TRBJ1-5, with D maybe TRBD1 (5 bases). The V gene's germline CDR1 is MNHEY and CDR2 SVGEGT. The CDR3 has 20 amino acids. V shed 4 bases and J shed 2 bases, with 27 bases lying between them. The chain's CDR3 is CASSFAVGGEKVYGNQPQHF. The CDR3 DNA sequence: TGTGCCAGCAGTTTCGCTGTTGGAGGGGAGAAGGTGTACGGCAATCAGCCCCAGCATTTT.